The 15 T cell receptor beta chains in this list originate from one sample, sequenced in a study of early T cells in non-severe SARS-CoV-2 infection. TCRdb analysed the 5' RACE reads with MiXCR anew, one entry per CDR3 protein. Found here are some 82,000 distinct CDR3 sequences, about 6% of them singletons; the top ten hold under 10%. The specimen sequenced was whole blood. These receptors all stem from an adult who was a healthcare worker with PCR-confirmed SARS-CoV-2 infection or an uninfected control (not recorded which).

About this clonotype itself: An end of the junction differs from the germline gene, which may be a read error. V usage is TRBV7-6 and J usage is TRBJ2-2; 9 bases are shared with TRBD2. The CDR3 runs to 18 residues. Germline V gives CDR1 SGHVS, CDR2 FNYEAQ. CDR3 coding DNA: TGTACCAGCAGCTTAGTCGGGGCTAGCGGGAAGTATCCCGGGGAGCTGTTTTTT. This encodes CTSSLVGASGKYPGELFF.

This clonotype was counted at least ten times. CDR3 in DNA: TGTGCCAGCAGCTTAGGGGAGTGGGCTGAAGCTTTCTTT. Residues: CASSLGEWAEAFF. This chain joins TRBV7-9 and TRBJ1-1; D unclear. CDR1 and CDR2 (germline): SEHNR, FQNEAQ (reference sequence). CDR3 length: 13 residues. V lost 1 base and J 6 bases, leaving 9 bases between the germline ends.

This clonotype was seen a few times. The gene calls are TRBV6-6 and TRBJ1-1; D call uncertain. The CDR3 sequence is 13 residues long. Trimming took off 8 bases at V and 1 base at J, with 11 bases between the two ends. Germline CDR1 is MNHNY and CDR2 is SVGAGI (reference sequence). In nucleotides, the CDR3 is TGTGCCAGCGAAATCCAGAAGAACACTGAAGCTTTCTTT. Translation: CASEIQKNTEAFF.

This clonotype has at least ten counts. The chain couples TRBV20-1 to TRBJ1-4; D call uncertain. CDR3 length equals 15 residues. Trimming left V 0 bases short and J 8 bases short, with 16 bases between. CDR1 and CDR2 from the germline V gene are DFQATT and SNEGSKA (reference sequence). CDR3 sequence: CSARDPWGGSEKLFF. The DNA of the CDR3 is TGCAGTGCTAGAGATCCTTGGGGTGGATCAGAAAAACTGTTTTTT.

This clonotype has a count of ten or more. The chain links TRBV20-1 to TRBJ2-1, with D maybe TRBD2 (5 bases). The CDR3 loop spans 12 amino acids. V lost 5 bases and J lost 7, with 12 bases in between. CDR1 is DFQATT and CDR2 is SNEGSKA in the germline V gene (reference sequence). The CDR3 region is CSAPSTRNEQFF. The CDR3 DNA sequence: TGCAGTGCTCCCAGCACTAGGAATGAGCAGTTCTTC.

This clonotype was counted once. This rearrangement joins TRBV5-1 to TRBJ2-3, with D perhaps TRBD1 or TRBD2 (6 bases each). Germline V CDR1 and CDR2: SGHRS, YFSETQ. Trimming took off 4 bases at V and 7 bases at J, with 13 bases between the two ends. This CDR3 is built from 13 residues. CDR3 DNA sequence: TGCGCCAGCAGCCCTGGGGGGCTGAATACGCAGTATTTT. Its translation is CASSPGGLNTQYF.

The genes are TRBV30 and TRBJ2-1; D is unclear. Looked up from germline, CDR1 is GTSNPN and CDR2 is SVGIG (reference sequence). This CDR3 spans 11 amino acids. Trimming took off 1 base at V and 6 bases at J, with 4 bases between the two ends. The CDR3 coding sequence is TGTGCCTGGAGTGAGGGCAATGAGCAGTTCTTC. The encoded protein is CAWSEGNEQFF.

This clonotype was recorded a few times. This chain connects TRBV7-9 to TRBJ2-2; D might be TRBD2 (6 bases). V was clipped by 9 bases and J by 5 bases, with 16 bases between them. The germline V gene encodes CDR1 SEHNR and CDR2 FQNEAQ (reference sequence). This CDR3 has 14 residues. This CDR3 reads CARPKTGETGELFF. CDR3 coding DNA: TGTGCCAGGCCTAAAACGGGGGAGACCGGGGAGCTGTTTTTT.

The V gene is TRBV19, the J gene TRBJ1-1, with a tentative D call TRBD1 (6 bases). The V gene's germline CDR1 is LNHDA and CDR2 SQIVND (reference sequence). The CDR3 has 15 residues. V was pared by 3 bases and J by 2 bases, with 13 bases between. The CDR3 spells CASSIGRGANTEAFF. The CDR3 coding sequence is TGTGCCAGTAGTATTGGGAGGGGGGCTAACACTGAAGCTTTCTTT. Supplemented by reference TRBV19 and TRBJ1-1, the full variable domain reads DGGITQSPKYLFRKEGQNVTLSCEQNLNHDAMYWYRQDPGQGLRLIYYSQIVNDFQKGDIAEGYSVSREKKESFPLTVTSAQKNPTAFYLCASSIGRGANTEAFFGQGTRLTVV.

This clonotype was recorded at least ten times. The chain joins TRBV6-1 to TRBJ2-1, with 9 bases identical to TRBD2. The CDR3 has 15 amino acids. The V gene's germline CDR1 is MNHNS and CDR2 SASEGT. V shed 0 bases, J shed 15 bases, and the junction held 12 bases outside the gene matches. The CDR3 DNA reads TGTGCCAGCAGTGAAGCGACTAGCGGTCCCTTCACCCGGTTCTTC. Its translation is CASSEATSGPFTRFF.

This clonotype was seen more than once but under ten times. This chain links TRBV11-3 with TRBJ2-2; D is possibly TRBD2 (6 bases). The CDR3 totals 17 residues. Trimming shortened V by 1 base and J by 5 bases, and 17 bases separated the two germline ends. Germline values: CDR1 SGHNT, CDR2 YENEEA. DNA for the CDR3: TGTGCCAGCAGCTTAGTCCTGGGAGGAAAAGAAACCGGGGAGCTGTTTTTT. This sequence encodes CASSLVLGGKETGELFF.

This clonotype appeared many times. The V call is TRBV7-2, the J call TRBJ2-7, with TRBD1 identical over 7 bases. This CDR3 region has 16 residues. In germline, CDR1 is SGHTA, CDR2 FQGNSA. V lost 5 bases to trimming and J lost 2 bases; unmatched junction nucleotides: 12. Written as DNA, the CDR3 is TGTGCCAGCAGCCCATCGCGGACAGGATCTACCTACGAGCAGTACTTC. Protein sequence: CASSPSRTGSTYEQYF.

As DNA, the CDR3 is TGCAGTGCTTCGACAGAGTCCTACAATGAGCAGTTCTTC. It encodes CSASTESYNEQFF. This chain links TRBV20-1 with TRBJ2-1; possible D gene TRBD1, 5 bases. The V end was cut by 5 bases, the J end by 1 base, with 9 bases between. CDR1 is DFQATT, CDR2 SNEGSKA, per germline (reference sequence). The CDR3 extends over 13 amino acids.

At least ten counts were recorded for this clonotype. CDR3 coding DNA: TGCAGCGTGGGGGACAGGGGGCACCATGACTATGGCTACACCTTC. Amino acid sequence: CSVGDRGHHDYGYTF. The chain links TRBV29-1 to TRBJ1-2; 12 bases align to TRBD1. Germline V CDR1 and CDR2: SQVTM, ANQGSEA. The CDR3 extends over 15 amino acids. J gave up 3 bases and V 6 bases, and 8 bases lay outside the gene matches. Looking up the rest from reference TRBV29-1 and TRBJ1-2 gives the full variable domain: SAVISQKPSRDICQRGTSLTIQCQVDSQVTMMFWYRQQPGQSLTLIATANQGSEATYESGFVIDKFPISRPNLTFSTLTVSNMSPEDSSIYLCSVGDRGHHDYGYTFGSGTRLTVV.

The V and J genes are TRBV19 and TRBJ2-2, with 7 positions matching TRBD2. The CDR3 extends over 14 amino acids. Unmatched junction bases numbered 8, after V lost 5 bases and J lost 8 bases. Germline V gene lookup returns CDR1 LNHDA and CDR2 SQIVND (reference sequence). The CDR3 loop reads CASSPRLAAGELFF. The CDR3 DNA reads as TGTGCCAGTAGTCCGAGACTAGCAGCTGGGGAGCTGTTTTTT.